The present entry profiles one T cell receptor (beta chain) with its context. The antigen is undetermined. CDR3 size: 16 residues. The junction had 10 bases not matched to a gene; V was cut back by 3 bases and J by 5 bases. The germline CDR1 and CDR2 sequences are SGDLS and YYNGEE. This record belongs to a study of T cell responses to AZD1222 COVID-19 vaccine. About the study: Pooling covered second doses at about 4 or about 12 weeks.

This table comes from immunoSEQ multiplex PCR, and its TCRdb copy is limited to in-frame clones, with some not included. This sample has about 180,000 clones, with 90% found just once. Overall study findings and caveats: The reported proportion of spike-specific TCRs targeting unmutated variant regions was nearly half.

This material consisted of peripheral blood, taken on day 0 of AZD1222 vaccination. V gene TRBV9 combines with J gene TRBJ2-3; 9 nucleotides match TRBD1. This TCR was sampled from an adult in good health. The CDR3 here is CASSASLGQGRDTQYF. For the CDR3, the DNA is TGTGCCAGCAGCGCGAGCCTGGGACAGGGCAGAGATACGCAGTATTTT. The whole variable domain, remainder taken from reference TRBV9 and TRBJ2-3, is DSGVTQTPKHLITATGQRVTLRCSPRSGDLSVYWYQQSLDQGLQFLIQYYNGEERAKGNILERFSAQQFPDLHSELNLSSLELGDSALYFCASSASLGQGRDTQYFGPGTRLTVL.